This T cell receptor (beta chain) originates from a study of T cell repertoires in cytomegalovirus infection. On the study more broadly: Public TCR beta signatures were indicative of both CMV infection and a matching HLA type.

TCRdb redid the calling of the reads with MiXCR, one entry per CDR3 protein. The profile shows 400,000 or so distinct CDR3 sequences, roughly 31% of them singletons. V lost 5 bases, J lost 5 bases, and 10 bases lay in between. This CDR3 contains 12 residues. CDR1 is MGHDK, CDR2 SYGVNS, per germline. This clonotype occurred many times. The antigen remains unidentified. Whole-study findings and limits: Ex vivo responses were dominated by HLA-C-restricted CMV-specific TCR beta clonotypes. Pooled public TCR beta family frequency picked out CMV carriers with the relevant HLA.

The rearrangement links TRBV25-1 to TRBJ2-7; D is ambiguous. The sample comprised PBMCs. The TCR was taken from a human donor in good health (CMV status not recorded). Some clones in this sample may be carry-over from other donors' samples. CDR3 region: CASSSRADEQYF. CDR3 DNA: TGTGCCAGCAGTTCTAGGGCAGACGAGCAGTACTTC.